The entry that follows covers one TCR beta chain sequence. Its specificity is unknown. The data are from a study of CD8+ T cells in alopecia areata. Broader study findings: Higher clonality than in normal scalp was seen in lesional scalp, especially alopecia totalis/universalis.

Reverse transcribed after extraction, RNA yielded cDNA as the sequencing template. Sequenced by immunoSEQ multiplex PCR; TCRdb stores in-frame clones only, minus some. Found here are under 150,000 clones, roughly three fifths of them singletons; the top ten hold about 3.4%. Regarding treatment: oral pan-JAK inhibitor, 5-10 mg twice daily. CDR3 size: 15 residues. With 0 bases removed from V and 8 bases from J, the gap between germline ends came to 14 bases. The germline CDR1 and CDR2 sequences are SGHRS and YFSETQ. The chain employs TRBV5-1 and TRBJ1-4; no firm D call. This clonotype was sampled from a human donor with alopecia areata. The material was CD4+ T cells sorted from blood, obtained at week 24, from a patient treated with tofacitinib. The CDR3 spells CASSLVGSAREKLFF. The CDR3 DNA sequence: TGCGCCAGCAGCTTGGTGGGCTCGGCCAGGGAAAAACTGTTTTTT.